This T cell receptor beta chain was captured by sequencing in a study of shared clonotypes between healthy human individuals. Study findings and constraints: Expectations were that clonotype sharing among donors would be affected by sequencing depth.

The CDR3 has 15 residues. V was trimmed by 6 bases and J by 3 bases, leaving 18 bases between them. Looked up from germline, CDR1 is MDHEN and CDR2 is SYDVKM. Researchers drew on tens of millions of PBMCs for genomic DNA from unsorted samples. This clone was recorded only once. Its antigen is unknown. PCR replicates from unsorted PBMC used around 320 ng DNA, and this amount was 32,000 or so T cell genomes. In the study's own analysis: ImmunoSEQ only sent back junction sequences with no quality scores, so filtering was done differently. Sequenced by immunoSEQ multiplex PCR; TCRdb stores in-frame clones only, minus some. The D gene and trimming were derived from the DNA, and the V and J assignments and clone size from that table. The sample has about 470,000 clones, roughly 77% seen once; the top ten hold roughly an eighth.

The sample consisted of PBMCs. The rearrangement links TRBV28 to TRBJ2-7; D ambiguous. The clonotype originates from a woman in her 40s in good health. Some clones in this sample may be carry-over from other donors' samples. The DNA of the CDR3 is TGTGCCAGCAGCCCTATAAGGCTGTTTGACTACGAGCAGTACTTC. Translating gives CASSPIRLFDYEQYF.